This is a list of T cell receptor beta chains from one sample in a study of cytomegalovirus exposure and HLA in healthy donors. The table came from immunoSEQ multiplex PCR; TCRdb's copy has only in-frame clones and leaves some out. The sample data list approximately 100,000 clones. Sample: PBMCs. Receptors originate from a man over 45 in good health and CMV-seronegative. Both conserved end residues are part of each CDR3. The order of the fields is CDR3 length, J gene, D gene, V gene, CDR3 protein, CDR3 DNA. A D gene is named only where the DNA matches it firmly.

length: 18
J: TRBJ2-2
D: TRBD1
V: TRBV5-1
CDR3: CASSYTSGTGYLAGELFF
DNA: TGCGCCAGCAGCTATACTTCAGGGACAGGGTATCTGGCCGGGGAGCTGTTTTTT

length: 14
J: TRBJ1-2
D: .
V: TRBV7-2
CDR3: CASTSGPGGDGYTF
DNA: TGTGCCAGCACCTCTGGGCCTGGCGGGGATGGCTACACCTTC

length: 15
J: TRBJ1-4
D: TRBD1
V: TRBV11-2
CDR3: CASSYRGQANEKLFF
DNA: TGTGCCAGCAGCTACAGGGGTCAGGCTAATGAAAAACTGTTTTTT

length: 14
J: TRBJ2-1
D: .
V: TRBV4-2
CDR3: CASSQDSRGTEQFF
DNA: TGTGCCAGCAGCCAAGACTCTAGGGGAACTGAGCAGTTCTTC

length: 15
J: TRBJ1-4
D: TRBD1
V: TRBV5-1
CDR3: CASSSTGTETEKLFF
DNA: TGCGCCAGCAGCAGCACCGGGACAGAGACAGAAAAACTGTTTTTT

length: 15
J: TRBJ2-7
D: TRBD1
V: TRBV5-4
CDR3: CASSSGTGFSYEQYF
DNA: TGTGCCAGCAGCTCCGGGACAGGTTTCTCCTACGAGCAGTACTTC

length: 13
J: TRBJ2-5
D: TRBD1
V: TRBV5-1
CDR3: CASSPGQGETQYF
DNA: TGCGCCAGCAGCCCGGGACAGGGAGAGACCCAGTACTTC

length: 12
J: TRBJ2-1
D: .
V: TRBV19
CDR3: CASIGSRGEQFF
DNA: TGTGCCAGTATAGGAAGCAGGGGTGAGCAGTTCTTC

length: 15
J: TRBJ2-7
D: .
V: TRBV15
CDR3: CATSIRQGGFYEQYF
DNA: TGTGCCACCAGCATCCGACAGGGAGGTTTCTACGAGCAGTACTTC

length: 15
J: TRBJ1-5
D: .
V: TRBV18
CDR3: CASSPGMGGPQPQHF
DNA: TGTGCCAGCTCACCCGGAATGGGGGGACCTCAGCCCCAGCATTTT

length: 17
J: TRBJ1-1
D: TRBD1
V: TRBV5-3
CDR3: CARSLEGASFMNTEAFF
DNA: TGTGCCAGAAGCTTGGAGGGGGCAAGTTTTATGAACACTGAAGCTTTCTTT

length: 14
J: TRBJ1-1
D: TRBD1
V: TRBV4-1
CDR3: CASSRGTGMREAFF
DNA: TGCGCCAGCAGCCGAGGGACAGGGATGCGTGAAGCTTTCTTT

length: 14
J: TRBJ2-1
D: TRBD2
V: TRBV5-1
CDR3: CASSSGGPYNEQFF
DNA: TGCGCCAGCAGCTCGGGAGGCCCCTACAATGAGCAGTTCTTC

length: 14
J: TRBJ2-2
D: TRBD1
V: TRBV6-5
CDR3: CASSWDRAVGELFF
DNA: TGTGCCAGCAGTTGGGACAGGGCCGTCGGGGAGCTGTTTTTT

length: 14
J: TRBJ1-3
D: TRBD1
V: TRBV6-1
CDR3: CASSESGGGNTIYF
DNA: TGTGCCAGCAGTGAGTCAGGGGGCGGCAACACCATATATTTT

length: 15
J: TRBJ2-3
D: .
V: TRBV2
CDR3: CASSSGLASTDTQYF
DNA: TGTGCCAGCAGTTCCGGACTTGCTAGCACAGATACGCAGTATTTT

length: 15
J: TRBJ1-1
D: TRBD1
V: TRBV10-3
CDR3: CAISAPTGGHTEAFF
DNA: TGTGCCATCAGCGCGCCGACAGGGGGTCACACTGAAGCTTTCTTT

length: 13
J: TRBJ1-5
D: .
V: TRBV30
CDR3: CAWGDNLNQPQHF
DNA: TGTGCCTGGGGGGACAACTTGAATCAGCCCCAGCATTTT

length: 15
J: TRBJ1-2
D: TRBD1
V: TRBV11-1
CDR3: CASSNLAGTDNGYTF
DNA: TGTGCCAGCAGCAACCTCGCCGGGACAGATAATGGCTACACCTTC

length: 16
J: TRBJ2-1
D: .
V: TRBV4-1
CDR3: CASSQGWGVSYNEQFF
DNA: TGCGCCAGCAGCCAAGGGTGGGGGGTCTCCTACAATGAGCAGTTCTTC

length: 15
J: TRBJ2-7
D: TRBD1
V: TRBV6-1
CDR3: CASSGGTGPAYEQYF
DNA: TGTGCCAGCAGTGGGGGGACAGGGCCTGCCTACGAGCAGTACTTC

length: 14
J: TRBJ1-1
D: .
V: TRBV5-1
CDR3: CASSLQGMNTEAFF
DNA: TGCGCCAGCAGCTTACAGGGTATGAACACTGAAGCTTTCTTT